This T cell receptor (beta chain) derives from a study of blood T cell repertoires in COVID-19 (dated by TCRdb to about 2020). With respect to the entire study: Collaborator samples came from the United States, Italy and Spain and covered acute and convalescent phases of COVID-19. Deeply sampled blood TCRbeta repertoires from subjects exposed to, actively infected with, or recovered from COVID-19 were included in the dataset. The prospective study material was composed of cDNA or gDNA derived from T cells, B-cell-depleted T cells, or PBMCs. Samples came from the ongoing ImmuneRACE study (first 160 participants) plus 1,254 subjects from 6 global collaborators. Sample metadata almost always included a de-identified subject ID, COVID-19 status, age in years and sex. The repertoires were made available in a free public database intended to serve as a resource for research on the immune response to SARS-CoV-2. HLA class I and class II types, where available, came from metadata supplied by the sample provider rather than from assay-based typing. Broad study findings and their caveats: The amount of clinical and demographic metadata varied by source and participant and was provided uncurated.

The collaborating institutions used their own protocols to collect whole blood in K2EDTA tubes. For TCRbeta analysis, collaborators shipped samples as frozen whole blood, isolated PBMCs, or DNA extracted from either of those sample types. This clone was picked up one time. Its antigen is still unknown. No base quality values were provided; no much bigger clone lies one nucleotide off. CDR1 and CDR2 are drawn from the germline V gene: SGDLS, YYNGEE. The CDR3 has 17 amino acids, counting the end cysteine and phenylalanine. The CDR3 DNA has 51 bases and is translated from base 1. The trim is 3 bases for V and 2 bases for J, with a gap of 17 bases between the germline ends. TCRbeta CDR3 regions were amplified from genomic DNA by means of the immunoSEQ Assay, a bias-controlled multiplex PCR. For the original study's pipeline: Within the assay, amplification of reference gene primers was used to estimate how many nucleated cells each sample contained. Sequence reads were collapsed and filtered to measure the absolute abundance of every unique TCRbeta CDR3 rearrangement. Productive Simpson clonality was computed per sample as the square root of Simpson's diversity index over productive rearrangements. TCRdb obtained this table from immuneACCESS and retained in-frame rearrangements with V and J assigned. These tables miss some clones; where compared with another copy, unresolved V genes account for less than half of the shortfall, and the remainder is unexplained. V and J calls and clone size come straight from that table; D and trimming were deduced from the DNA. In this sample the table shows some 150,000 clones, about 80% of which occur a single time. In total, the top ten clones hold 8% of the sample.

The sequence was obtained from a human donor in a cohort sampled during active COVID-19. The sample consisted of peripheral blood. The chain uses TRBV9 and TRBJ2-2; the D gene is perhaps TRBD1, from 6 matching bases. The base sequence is TGTGCCAGCAGCGGCCGGTTGAAGGGGGTTAACACCGGGGAGCTGTTTTTT. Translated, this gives CASSGRLKGVNTGELFF.